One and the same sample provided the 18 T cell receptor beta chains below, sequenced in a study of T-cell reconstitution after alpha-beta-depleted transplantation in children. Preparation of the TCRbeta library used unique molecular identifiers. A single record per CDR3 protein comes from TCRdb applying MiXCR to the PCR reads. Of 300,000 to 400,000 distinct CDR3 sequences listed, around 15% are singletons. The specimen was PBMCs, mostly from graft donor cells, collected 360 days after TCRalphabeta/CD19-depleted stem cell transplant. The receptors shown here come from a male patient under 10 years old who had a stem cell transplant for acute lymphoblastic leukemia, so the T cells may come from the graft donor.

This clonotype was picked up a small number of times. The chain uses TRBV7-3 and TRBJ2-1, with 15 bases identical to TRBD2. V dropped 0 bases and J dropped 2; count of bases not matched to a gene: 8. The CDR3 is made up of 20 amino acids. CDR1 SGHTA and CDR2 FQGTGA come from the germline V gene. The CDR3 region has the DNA TGTGCCAGCAGCTTAACGTCTGGACTAGCGGGAGGGTCCCCCTACAATGAGCAGTTCTTC. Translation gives CASSLTSGLAGGSPYNEQFF. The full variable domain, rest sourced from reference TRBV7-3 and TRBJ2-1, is GAGVSQTPSNKVTEKGKYVELRCDPISGHTALYWYRQSLGQGPEFLIYFQGTGAADDSGLPNDRFFAVRPEGSVSTLKIQRTERGDSAVYLCASSLTSGLAGGSPYNEQFFGPGTRLTVL.

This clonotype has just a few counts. Written as DNA, the CDR3 is TGTGCCAGCAGTTACAGTGCTACCGGGACAGGGAACTACGAGCAGTACTTC. Translating gives CASSYSATGTGNYEQYF. The chain has TRBV6-2 or TRBV6-3 and TRBJ2-7; 9 nucleotides match TRBD1. V gave up 2 bases and J gave up 3 bases; unmatched junction bases: 11. Germline values: CDR1 MNHEY, CDR2 SVGEGT. CDR3 length: 17 residues.

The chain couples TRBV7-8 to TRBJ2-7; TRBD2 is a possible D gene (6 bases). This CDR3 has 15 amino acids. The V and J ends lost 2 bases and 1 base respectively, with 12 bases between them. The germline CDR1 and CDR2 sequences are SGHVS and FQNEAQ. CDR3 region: CASSLIPGASYEQYF. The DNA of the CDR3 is TGTGCCAGCAGCTTAATCCCGGGAGCATCCTACGAGCAGTACTTC. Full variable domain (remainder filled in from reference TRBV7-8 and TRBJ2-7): GAGVSQSPRYKVAKRGQDVALRCDPISGHVSLFWYQQALGQGPEFLTYFQNEAQLDKSGLPSDRFFAERPEGSVSTLKIQRTQQEDSAVYLCASSLIPGASYEQYFGPGTRLTVT.

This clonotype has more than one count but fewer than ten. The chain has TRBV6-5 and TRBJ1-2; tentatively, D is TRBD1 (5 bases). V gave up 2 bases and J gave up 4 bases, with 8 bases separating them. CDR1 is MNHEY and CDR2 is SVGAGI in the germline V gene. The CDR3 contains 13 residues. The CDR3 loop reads CASSYGASYGYTF. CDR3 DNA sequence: TGTGCCAGCAGTTACGGGGCCTCCTATGGCTACACCTTC.

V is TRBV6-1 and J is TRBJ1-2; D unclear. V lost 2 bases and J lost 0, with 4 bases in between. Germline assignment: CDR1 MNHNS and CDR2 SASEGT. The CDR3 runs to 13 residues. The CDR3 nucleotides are TGTGCCAGCAGTGAACAAACTAACTATGGCTACACCTTC. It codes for CASSEQTNYGYTF.

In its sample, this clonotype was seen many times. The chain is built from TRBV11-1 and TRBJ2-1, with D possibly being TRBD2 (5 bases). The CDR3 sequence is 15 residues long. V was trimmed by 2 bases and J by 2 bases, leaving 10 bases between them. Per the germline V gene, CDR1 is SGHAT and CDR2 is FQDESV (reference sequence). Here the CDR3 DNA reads TGTGCCAGCAGCTTAAGAACTAGTCCCTACAATGAGCAGTTCTTC. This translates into CASSLRTSPYNEQFF.

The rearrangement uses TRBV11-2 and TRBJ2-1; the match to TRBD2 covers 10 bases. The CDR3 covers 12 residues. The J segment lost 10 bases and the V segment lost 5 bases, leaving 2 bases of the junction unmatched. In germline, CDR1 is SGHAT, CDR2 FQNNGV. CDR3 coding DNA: TGTGCCAGCAGCAAGGGACTAGCGGAGCAGTTCTTC. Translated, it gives CASSKGLAEQFF.

CDR3 sequence (DNA): TGTGCCAGCAGCTTAGGGGACCTCTCCACAGATACGCAGTATTTT. Its translation: CASSLGDLSTDTQYF. This rearrangement joins TRBV7-6 to TRBJ2-3; D tentatively fits TRBD1 or TRBD2 (5 bases each). Looked up from germline, CDR1 is SGHVS and CDR2 is FNYEAQ. The V end was cut by 1 base, the J end by 2 bases, with 10 bases between. The CDR3 runs 15 residues.

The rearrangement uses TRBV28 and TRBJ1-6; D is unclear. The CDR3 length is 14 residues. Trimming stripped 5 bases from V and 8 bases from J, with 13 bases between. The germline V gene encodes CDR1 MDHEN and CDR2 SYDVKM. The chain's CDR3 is CASSHVYQYSPLHF. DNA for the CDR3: TGTGCCAGCAGTCACGTATACCAATATTCACCCCTCCACTTT. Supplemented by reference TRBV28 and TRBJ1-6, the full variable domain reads DVKVTQSSRYLVKRTGEKVFLECVQDMDHENMFWYRQDPGLGLRLIYFSYDVKMKEKGDIPEGYSVSREKKERFSLILESASTNQTSMYLCASSHVYQYSPLHFGNGTRLTVT.

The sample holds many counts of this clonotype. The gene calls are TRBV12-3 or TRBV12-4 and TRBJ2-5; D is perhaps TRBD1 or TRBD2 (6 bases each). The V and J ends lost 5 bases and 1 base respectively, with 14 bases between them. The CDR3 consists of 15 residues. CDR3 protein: CASSLGGHAQETQYF. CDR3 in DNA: TGTGCCAGCAGTCTGGGGGGACATGCCCAAGAGACCCAGTACTTC.

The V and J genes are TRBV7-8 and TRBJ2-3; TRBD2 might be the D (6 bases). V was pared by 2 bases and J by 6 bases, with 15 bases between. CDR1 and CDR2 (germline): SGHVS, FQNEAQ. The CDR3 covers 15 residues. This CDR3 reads CASSLTRERLDTQYF. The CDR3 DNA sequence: TGTGCCAGCAGCTTAACCCGGGAGAGGCTGGATACGCAGTATTTT.

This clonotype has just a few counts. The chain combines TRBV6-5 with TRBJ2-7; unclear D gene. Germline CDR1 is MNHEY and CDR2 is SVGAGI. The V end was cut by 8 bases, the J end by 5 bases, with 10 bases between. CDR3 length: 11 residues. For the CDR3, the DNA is TGTGCCAGCTCCCACCGCAACGAGCAGTACTTC. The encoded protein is CASSHRNEQYF.

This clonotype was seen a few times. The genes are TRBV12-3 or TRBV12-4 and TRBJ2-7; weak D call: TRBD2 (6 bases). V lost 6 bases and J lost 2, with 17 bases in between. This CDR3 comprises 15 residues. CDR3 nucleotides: TGTGCCAGCAGGAGGACGGATGGGAGGCCCTACGAGCAGTACTTC. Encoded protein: CASRRTDGRPYEQYF.

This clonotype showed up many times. The CDR3 nucleotides read TGTGCCAGCAGCTTAAACAGACCCTCCTATGGCTACACCTTC. Translation: CASSLNRPSYGYTF. The rearrangement joins TRBV7-2 to TRBJ1-2; D call uncertain. V was trimmed by 2 bases and J by 4 bases, leaving 11 bases between them. The CDR3 spans 14 residues. The germline V gene has CDR1 SGHTA and CDR2 FQGNSA.

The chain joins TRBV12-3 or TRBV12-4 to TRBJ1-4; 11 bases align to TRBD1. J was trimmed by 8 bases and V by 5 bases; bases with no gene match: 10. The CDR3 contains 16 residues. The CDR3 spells CASSPGWDRGREKLFF. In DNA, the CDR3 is TGTGCCAGCAGTCCTGGCTGGGACAGGGGGAGAGAAAAACTGTTTTTT.

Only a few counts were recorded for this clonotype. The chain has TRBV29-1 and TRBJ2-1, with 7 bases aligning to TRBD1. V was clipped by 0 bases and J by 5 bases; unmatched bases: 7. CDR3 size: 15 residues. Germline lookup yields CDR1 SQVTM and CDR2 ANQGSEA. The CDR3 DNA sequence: TGCAGCGTTGAAGATCCCGGGACAGCTAACAATGAGCAGTTCTTC. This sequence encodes CSVEDPGTANNEQFF.

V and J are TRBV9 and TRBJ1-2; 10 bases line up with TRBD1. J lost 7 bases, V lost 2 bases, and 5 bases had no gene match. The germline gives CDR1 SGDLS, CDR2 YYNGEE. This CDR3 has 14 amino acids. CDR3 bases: TGTGCCAGCAGCGTGGGGACAGGGGCACCTGGCTACACCTTC. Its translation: CASSVGTGAPGYTF.

The DNA of the CDR3 is TGTGCCATCAGTGACCCGGGACAGGGGGAGGCCTACGAGCAGTACTTC. Its translation: CAISDPGQGEAYEQYF. The chain carries TRBV10-3 and TRBJ2-7; 11 nucleotides align to TRBD1. The ends lost 3 bases at V and 2 bases at J; junction bases unmatched: 6. Per the germline V gene, CDR1 is ENHRY and CDR2 is SYGVKD. The CDR3 covers 16 residues.